Listed here is a single TCR beta chain. The antigen is undetermined. The sample belongs to a study of T cell repertoires in cytomegalovirus infection. Overall study: Evidence of both CMV infection and a matching HLA type came from public TCR beta signatures.

Germline V CDR1 and CDR2: LNHDA, SQIVND (reference sequence). This CDR3 is built from 13 residues. J gave up 7 bases and V 3 bases, and 6 bases lay outside the gene matches. Study-level findings and limits: Frequencies of public TCR beta families were cumulated, and this identified carriers of CMV plus the relevant HLA. The ex vivo response was dominated by HLA-C-restricted CMV-specific TCR beta clonotypes.

TCRdb reanalysed the reads using MiXCR and keeps one entry per CDR3 protein. The sample carries some 230,000 distinct CDR3 sequences, about 20% recorded once. The rearrangement links TRBV19 to TRBJ2-7, with 7 bases identical to TRBD2. The sequence was collected from a human donor in good health (CMV status not recorded). Some clones in this sample may be carry-over from other donors' samples. Material: CD8+ T cells from PBMCs. CDR3 coding DNA: TGTGCCAGTAGTATGTCCGGGGGAGGGGAGCAGTACTTC. Its translation is CASSMSGGGEQYF. Variable domain in full (rest from reference TRBV19 and TRBJ2-7): DGGITQSPKYLFRKEGQNVTLSCEQNLNHDAMYWYRQDPGQGLRLIYYSQIVNDFQKGDIAEGYSVSREKKESFPLTVTSAQKNPTAFYLCASSMSGGGEQYFGPGTRLTVT.